The rows below give T cell receptor beta chains drawn from one sample of a study of human versus mouse CDR3 diversity and MHC coevolution. Generated by immunoSEQ multiplex PCR, the TCRdb table keeps only in-frame clones and is missing some. The data show about 83,000 clones, around 93% seen once. Input material: naive CD4+ T cells from blood. The receptors were gathered from a person aged 30-70 years in good health. CDR3s include the opening cysteine and the closing phenylalanine or tryptophan. The order of the fields is J gene, V gene, clone size, D gene, CDR3 DNA, CDR3 protein. D genes are given only for firm matches. The size field is filled for only some rows; it gives once, few, many or a size class.

TRBJ1-2	TRBV7-9	.	.	TGTGCCAGCACCGGATCCCAGGGTACCTATGGCTACACCTTC	CASTGSQGTYGYTF
TRBJ2-7	TRBV18	.	.	TGTGCCAGCTCACCACCGGCTTCGCGGGAGCAGTACTTC	CASSPPASREQYF
TRBJ1-4	TRBV6-5	few	.	TGTGCCAGCCGTGGGGCGTTAAATGAAAAACTGTTTTTT	CASRGALNEKLFF
TRBJ1-4	TRBV18	.	TRBD1	TGTGCCAGCTCACCTGGGACAGGAGGGGGTGAAAAACTGTTTTTT	CASSPGTGGGEKLFF
TRBJ1-6	TRBV6-5	.	TRBD1	TGTGCCAGCGCCCCTCAGGACAGGTTAAATTCACCCCTCCACTTT	CASAPQDRLNSPLHF
TRBJ1-1	TRBV28	.	TRBD1	TGTGCCAGCAGGGGACAGGGGTTCGAGGCTTTCTTT	CASRGQGFEAFF
TRBJ2-5	TRBV7-9	.	TRBD2	TGTGCCAGCAGCTTACCGACTAGCCCACAAGAGACCCAGTACTTC	CASSLPTSPQETQYF
TRBJ2-7	TRBV4-2	.	.	TGTGCCAGCAGCCAAGATAACGCGGGAAACTACGAGCAGTACTTC	CASSQDNAGNYEQYF
TRBJ1-4	TRBV19	.	.	TGTGCCAGTAGTATTGGGGGCTCCGGGGAAAAACTGTTTTTT	CASSIGGSGEKLFF
TRBJ1-1	TRBV5-6	.	.	TGTGCCAGCAGCGAAACCGGAGGAGGGCGGCGGAACACTGAAGCTTTCTTT	CASSETGGGRRNTEAFF
TRBJ2-7	TRBV7-2	.	TRBD2	TGTGCCAGCAGCGTAAATAGCGGGAGGGCCTTC	CASSVNSGRAF
TRBJ2-7	TRBV7-9	.	TRBD1	TGTGCCAGCAGCATTAGAGGGACAGTTGGTCTTTCCGAGCAGTACTTC	CASSIRGTVGLSEQYF
TRBJ2-5	TRBV5-4	.	TRBD1	TGTGCCAGCAGCGCCGGGACAGGGGGGCAAGAGACCCAGTACTTC	CASSAGTGGQETQYF
TRBJ2-3	TRBV29-1	.	TRBD2	TGCAGCGTGGGACTGATGGGAGGGCCCCGTAGTATGTATTTT	CSVGLMGGPRSMYF
TRBJ1-2	TRBV5-1	.	.	TGCGCCAGCAGTTTGGATCCAAACTATGGCTACACCTTC	CASSLDPNYGYTF
TRBJ2-3	TRBV2	.	.	TGTGCCAGCAGTGAATGGCGAGGGAGCACAGATACGCAGTATTTT	CASSEWRGSTDTQYF
TRBJ1-2	TRBV27	.	.	TGTGCCAGCAGTTTCAGGAACCTCCCTAACTATGGCTACACCTTC	CASSFRNLPNYGYTF
TRBJ2-3	TRBV5-1	.	.	TGCGCCAGCAGCTGGGGACTGAGGACAGATACGCAGTATTTT	CASSWGLRTDTQYF
TRBJ1-5	TRBV21-1	.	.	TGTGCCAGCCGCGTTAGGGACAGGCCCTGGGGCAATCAGCCCCAGCATTTT	CASRVRDRPWGNQPQHF
TRBJ2-2	TRBV25-1	.	TRBD1	TGTGCCAGCAGTTCTTCCGGGACAGGGGTCTCCGGGGAGCTGTTTTTT	CASSSSGTGVSGELFF
TRBJ2-7	TRBV19	.	TRBD2	TGTGCCACCCGTCGTCTAGCGGGGGCCTACGAGCAGTACTTC	CATRRLAGAYEQYF
TRBJ1-4	TRBV28	few	TRBD1	TGTGCCAGCAGTCTGGGACAGGGTCTCGAAAAACTGTTTTTT	CASSLGQGLEKLFF
TRBJ2-2	TRBV9	.	TRBD2	TGTGCCAGCAGCAGGGAGGGGAACACCGGGGAGCTGTTTTTT	CASSREGNTGELFF
TRBJ2-7	TRBV5-8	.	.	TGTGCCAGCAGCTTTATGACAGGCGGGCACTACGAGCAGTACTTC	CASSFMTGGHYEQYF
TRBJ2-3	TRBV11-2	.	.	TGTGCCAGCAGCCACGGAGGGCTCACAGATACGCAGTATTTT	CASSHGGLTDTQYF
TRBJ2-3	TRBV5-1	.	TRBD2	TGCGCCAGCAGCTTGCAAGCGGGGAGCACAGATACGCAGTATTTT	CASSLQAGSTDTQYF
TRBJ2-1	TRBV5-1	.	TRBD2	TGCGCCAGCAGCTCCACTAGCGCGGGGAACAATGAGCAGTTCTTC	CASSSTSAGNNEQFF
TRBJ1-6	TRBV7-6	.	TRBD1	TGTGCCAGCAGCCAGACAGGGGGGGATTCACCCCTCCACTTT	CASSQTGGDSPLHF
TRBJ1-1	TRBV6-5	.	.	TGTGCCAGCAGTCCGATGAGGACATCCAACACTGAAGCTTTCTTT	CASSPMRTSNTEAFF
TRBJ1-1	TRBV11-2	.	.	TGTGCCAGCAGCTTTTGGGGAGGAGGTGGCACTGAAGCTTTCTTT	CASSFWGGGGTEAFF
TRBJ2-1	TRBV15	.	.	TGTGCCACCAGCTGGGGACTTGGTGCCTACAATGAGCAGTTCTTC	CATSWGLGAYNEQFF
TRBJ1-1	TRBV2	.	TRBD1	TGTGCCAGCACACTGACAGGGGTGAACACTGAAGCTTTCTTT	CASTLTGVNTEAFF
TRBJ2-7	TRBV11-2	.	TRBD1	TGTGCCAGCAGATCCGGGACAGGTCAATACGAGCAGTACTTC	CASRSGTGQYEQYF
TRBJ1-1	TRBV5-6	.	.	TGTGCCAGCAGCTTGGTAGGGGAAGGACTGAACACTGAAGCTTTCTTT	CASSLVGEGLNTEAFF
TRBJ2-7	TRBV5-1	once	.	TGCGCCAGCAGCCTTGCTCTTCACACCTCGGGGTACTTC	CASSLALHTSGYF
TRBJ2-2	TRBV4-1	.	TRBD1	TGCGCCAGCAGCCAAAGACAGGGGGCTTACACCGGGGAGCTGTTTTTT	CASSQRQGAYTGELFF
TRBJ2-7	TRBV7-2	.	.	TGTGCCAGCAGCCTCAGGTGGCAATCGGACGAGCAGTACTTC	CASSLRWQSDEQYF
TRBJ2-7	TRBV18	.	.	TGTGCCAGCTCACCAACGGGTTACGAGCAGTACTTC	CASSPTGYEQYF
TRBJ2-7	TRBV6-4	.	.	TGTGCCAGCAGTGGAGACGAGCAGTACTTC	CASSGDEQYF
TRBJ2-1	TRBV10-3	.	TRBD2	TGTGCCATCAGTGATTCTTCAGGACTAGCCTACAATGAGCAGTTCTTC	CAISDSSGLAYNEQFF
TRBJ1-2	TRBV6-5	once	TRBD1	TGTGCCAGCAGCCCGGGACAGCGCTATGGCTACACCTTC	CASSPGQRYGYTF
TRBJ2-1	TRBV18	.	TRBD2	TGTGCCAGCTCAGAACCGGGACTAGCGGCCTCCTACAATGAGCAGTTCTTC	CASSEPGLAASYNEQFF
TRBJ1-3	TRBV5-1	.	.	TGCGCCAGCAGCCCCTTCCCCTCTGGAAACACCATATATTTT	CASSPFPSGNTIYF
TRBJ2-3	TRBV27	once	TRBD2	TGTGCCAGCCGCGGGGGGGCCGGAACAGATACGCAGTATTTT	CASRGGAGTDTQYF
TRBJ2-5	TRBV5-4	.	TRBD2	TGTGCCAGCAGCTTGGCGCGGGGGATTCGAGAGACCCAGTACTTC	CASSLARGIRETQYF
TRBJ2-7	TRBV2	.	TRBD1	TGTGCCAGCACCCCCCGGACAGGGAGGTACGAGCAGTACTTC	CASTPRTGRYEQYF
TRBJ1-6	TRBV6-1	.	.	TGTGCCAGCAGGGGACCCAATTCGGGGGCCCTCCACTTT	CASRGPNSGALHF
TRBJ1-1	TRBV28	.	.	TGTGCCAGCAGTACAGGGTCTGGTGAAGCTTTCTTT	CASSTGSGEAFF
TRBJ2-1	TRBV5-4	.	TRBD2	TGTGCCAGCAGTCCCGGGACTAGCGGGAGGGTTTCCTACAATGAGCAGTTCTTC	CASSPGTSGRVSYNEQFF
TRBJ1-2	TRBV18	.	.	TGTGCCAGCTCACCCGACCCGAGGAGGGGTTCCGACTATGGCTACACCTTC	CASSPDPRRGSDYGYTF
TRBJ2-4	TRBV9	.	.	TGTGCCAGCAGCGCTGGCGGGGAGTGGACCAAAAACATTCAGTACTTC	CASSAGGEWTKNIQYF
TRBJ2-7	TRBV9	.	TRBD1	TGTGCCAGCAGCGAGGACAGGGGGGGAACCTACGAGCAGTACTTC	CASSEDRGGTYEQYF